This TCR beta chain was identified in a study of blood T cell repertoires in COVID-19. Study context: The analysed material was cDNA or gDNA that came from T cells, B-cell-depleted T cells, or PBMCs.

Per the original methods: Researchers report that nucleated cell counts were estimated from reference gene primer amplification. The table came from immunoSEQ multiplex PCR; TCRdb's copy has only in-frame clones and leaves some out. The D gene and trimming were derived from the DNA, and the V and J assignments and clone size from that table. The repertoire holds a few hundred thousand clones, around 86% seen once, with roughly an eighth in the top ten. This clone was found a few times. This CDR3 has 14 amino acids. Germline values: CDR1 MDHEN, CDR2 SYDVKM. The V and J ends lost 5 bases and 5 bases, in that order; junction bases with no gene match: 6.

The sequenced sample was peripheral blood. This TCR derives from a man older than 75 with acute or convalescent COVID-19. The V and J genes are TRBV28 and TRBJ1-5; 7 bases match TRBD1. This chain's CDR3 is CASSGDSLDQPQHF. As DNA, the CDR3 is TGTGCCAGCAGTGGGGACAGCCTCGATCAGCCCCAGCATTTT.